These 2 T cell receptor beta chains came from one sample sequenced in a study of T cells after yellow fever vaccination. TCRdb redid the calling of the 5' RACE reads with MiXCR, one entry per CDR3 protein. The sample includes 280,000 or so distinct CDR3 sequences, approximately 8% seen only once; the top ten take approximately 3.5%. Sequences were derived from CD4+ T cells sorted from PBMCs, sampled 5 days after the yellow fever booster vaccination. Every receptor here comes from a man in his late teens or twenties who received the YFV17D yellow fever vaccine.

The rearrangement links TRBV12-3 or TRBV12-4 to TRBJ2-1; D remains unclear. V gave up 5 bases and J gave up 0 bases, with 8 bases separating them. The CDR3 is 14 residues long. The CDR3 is CASSPESSYNEQFF. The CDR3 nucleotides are TGTGCCAGCAGTCCAGAGAGCTCCTACAATGAGCAGTTCTTC.

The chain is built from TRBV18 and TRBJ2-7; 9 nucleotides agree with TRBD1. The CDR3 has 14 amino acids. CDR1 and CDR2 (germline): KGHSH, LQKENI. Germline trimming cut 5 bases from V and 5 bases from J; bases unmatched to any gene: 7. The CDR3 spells CASSAGQGINEQYF. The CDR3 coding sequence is TGTGCCAGCTCAGCCGGACAGGGGATCAACGAGCAGTACTTC.